This T cell receptor (beta chain) was recovered during a study of T-cell reconstitution after alpha-beta-depleted transplantation in children. TCRbeta library construction was performed incorporating unique molecular identifiers. TCRdb re-called the PCR reads with MiXCR, one entry per CDR3 protein. The data show hundreds of thousands of distinct CDR3 sequences, 16% seen once. The sample holds many counts of this clonotype. The CDR3 is made up of 13 amino acids. Per germline, CDR1 DFQATT and CDR2 SNEGSKA (reference sequence). Trimming left V 5 bases short and J 2 bases short, with 10 bases between. This sample comprised PBMCs from the stem cell graft donor, obtained from the stem cell graft. This chain joins TRBV20-1 and TRBJ2-1; TRBD2 might be the D (6 bases). This receptor was taken from a human donor who donated a stem cell graft to a child with acute myeloid leukemia. The CDR3 nucleotides are TGCAGTGCTTCCCCGGGGGCCTACAATGAGCAGTTCTTC. Translated: CSASPGAYNEQFF.